In this sample, the clone carrying this T cell receptor beta chain turned up a few times. The sample is drawn from a study of T cells in Graves' hyperthyroidism and ophthalmopathy. Study-level information: Peripheral blood was collected at initial diagnosis, before any treatment.

Amplification targeted TCR beta CDR3 regions from RNA transcripts. In the first-round RT-PCR of the TCR CDR3, the HTBI primer set was used. TCRdb fed the multiplex PCR reads into MiXCR, producing one record per CDR3 protein. The profile shows fewer than 650,000 distinct CDR3 sequences, 14% of them singletons. V shed 4 bases, J shed 2 bases, and the junction held 6 bases outside the gene matches. Per the germline V gene, CDR1 is LGHNA and CDR2 is YSLEER. There are 18 residues in the CDR3. Clinical symptoms, serum thyroxine, TRAb, thyroid ultrasound and orbital computed tomography established diagnosis.

Material: blood. V gene TRBV4-3 combines with J gene TRBJ1-6; 12 bases map to TRBD1. The receptor's source is a woman aged 18-30 years with Graves' ophthalmopathy. CDR3 in amino acids: CASSLGQGASPYNSPLHF. The CDR3 DNA reads TGCGCCAGCAGCCTGGGACAGGGGGCGAGTCCCTATAATTCACCCCTCCACTTT.